This T cell receptor (beta chain) was identified during a study of blood T cell repertoires in COVID-19. Across the whole study: The samples span acute and convalescent COVID-19 from the United States, Italy and Spain. Sources were T cells, B-cell-depleted T cells, or PBMCs; the material itself was cDNA or gDNA.

The authors' processing: Cell counts per sample came from amplifying reference gene primers. Generated by immunoSEQ multiplex PCR, the TCRdb table keeps only in-frame clones and is missing some. Clone size and V and J calls were adopted from that table, with D and trimming inferred from the DNA. The sample yields approximately 170,000 clones, about 86% seen once. Germline CDR1 and CDR2: SGHRS and YFSETQ. The CDR3 contains 14 residues. The rearrangement uses TRBV5-1 and TRBJ1-6; D remains unclear. The sequenced material came from peripheral blood. The source of this sequence is a woman aged 70 to 79 who had recovered from COVID-19. CDR3 loop: CPTVGSSYNSPLHF. CDR3 nucleotide sequence: TGCCCCACGGTCGGGAGCTCCTATAATTCACCCCTCCACTTT. The full variable domain, rest sourced from reference TRBV5-1 and TRBJ1-6, is KAGVTQTPRYLIKTRGQQVTLSCSPISGHRSVSWYQQTPGQGLQFLFEYFSETQRNKGNFPGRFSGRQFSNSRSEMNVSTLELGDSALYLCPTVGSSYNSPLHFGNGTRLTVT.